The clone carrying this TCR beta chain was recorded a few times. Its matching antigen is unknown. This sample is part of a study of blood T cells in healthy people across ages. Study-wide results and caveats: Naive T cell percentage showed a strong correlation with TCR beta diversity.

Germline V gene sequence: CDR1 MNHEY, CDR2 SVGEGT. Trimming left V 7 bases short and J 3 bases short, with 16 bases between. The CDR3 runs to 14 residues. Primed by a sample-barcoded 5' primer and a J-beta primer mix, a second PCR proceeded for about 7 to 11 cycles. A single record per CDR3 protein comes from TCRdb applying MiXCR to the 5' RACE reads. The sample gives roughly 1.5 million distinct CDR3 sequences, less than 45% of which show up once; about 3.8% is in the top ten. Sequenced input: blood. The clonotype comes from a woman under 30 in good health. This chain joins TRBV6-2 or TRBV6-3 and TRBJ2-7; TRBD2 is a possible D gene (6 bases). CDR3 amino acids: CASTETGELYEQYF. CDR3 coding DNA: TGTGCCAGCACTGAAACGGGGGAGCTCTACGAGCAGTACTTC.